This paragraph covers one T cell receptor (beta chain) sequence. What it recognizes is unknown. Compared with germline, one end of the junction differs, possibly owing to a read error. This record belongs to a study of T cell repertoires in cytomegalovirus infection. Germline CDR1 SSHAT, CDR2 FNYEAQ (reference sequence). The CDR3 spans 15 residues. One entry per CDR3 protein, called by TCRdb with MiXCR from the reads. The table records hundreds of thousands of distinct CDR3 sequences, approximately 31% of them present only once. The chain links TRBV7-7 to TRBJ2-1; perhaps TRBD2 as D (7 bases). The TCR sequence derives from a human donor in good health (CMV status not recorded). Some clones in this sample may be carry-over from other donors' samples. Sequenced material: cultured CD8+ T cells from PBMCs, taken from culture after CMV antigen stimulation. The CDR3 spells CASSLEALGGDEQFF. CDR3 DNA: TGTGCTAGCAGCTTAGAAGCTCTAGGGGGGGATGAGCAGTTCTTC.